The clone carrying this T cell receptor beta chain was detected ten times or more. Its cognate antigen is unknown. The CDR3 sequence is 15 residues long. Germline V lookup: CDR1 LGHDT, CDR2 YNNKEL (reference sequence). V lost 1 base, J lost 6 bases, and 15 bases lay in between. Among the exclusions were patients with other autoimmune diseases, uncontrolled infections, pregnancy or lactation. CDR3 regions of TCR beta were amplified from RNA transcripts. Second-round multiplex PCR came after a first-round RT-PCR that employed HTBI primers. TCRdb re-called the multiplex PCR reads through MiXCR, storing one row per CDR3 protein. The data hold 300,000 to 400,000 distinct CDR3 sequences, with 15% to 20% observed a single time. The data were obtained in a study of Graves' ophthalmopathy and Graves' hyperthyroidism. Whole-study results and caveats: For predicting ophthalmopathy progression, the model had about 66% sensitivity and roughly 76% specificity.

Sequencing was done on a sample of peripheral blood. The clonotype originates from an adult man with Graves' ophthalmopathy. The genes are TRBV3-1 and TRBJ1-1, with D possibly matching TRBD1 (5 bases). CDR3 DNA: TGTGCCAGCAGCCAAGGGGGCAGCCCCGGGGCTGAAGCTTTCTTT. Translated, it gives CASSQGGSPGAEAFF.